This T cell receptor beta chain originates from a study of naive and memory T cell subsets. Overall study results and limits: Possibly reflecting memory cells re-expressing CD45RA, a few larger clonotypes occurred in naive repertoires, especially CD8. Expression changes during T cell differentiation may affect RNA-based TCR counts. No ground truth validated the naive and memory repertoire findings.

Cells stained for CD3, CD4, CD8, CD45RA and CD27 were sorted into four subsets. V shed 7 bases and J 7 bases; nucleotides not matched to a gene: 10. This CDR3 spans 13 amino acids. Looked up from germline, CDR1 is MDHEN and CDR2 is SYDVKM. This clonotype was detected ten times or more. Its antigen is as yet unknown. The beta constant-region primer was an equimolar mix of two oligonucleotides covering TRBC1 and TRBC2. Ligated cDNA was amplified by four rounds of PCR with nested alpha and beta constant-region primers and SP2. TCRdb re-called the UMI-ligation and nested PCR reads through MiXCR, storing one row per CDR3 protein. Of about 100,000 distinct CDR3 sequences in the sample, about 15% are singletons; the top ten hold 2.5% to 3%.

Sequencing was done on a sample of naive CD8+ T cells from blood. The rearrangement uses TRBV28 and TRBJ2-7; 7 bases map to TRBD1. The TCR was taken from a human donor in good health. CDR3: CASIATGVREQYF. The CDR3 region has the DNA TGTGCCAGCATCGCAACAGGGGTCAGGGAGCAGTACTTC.